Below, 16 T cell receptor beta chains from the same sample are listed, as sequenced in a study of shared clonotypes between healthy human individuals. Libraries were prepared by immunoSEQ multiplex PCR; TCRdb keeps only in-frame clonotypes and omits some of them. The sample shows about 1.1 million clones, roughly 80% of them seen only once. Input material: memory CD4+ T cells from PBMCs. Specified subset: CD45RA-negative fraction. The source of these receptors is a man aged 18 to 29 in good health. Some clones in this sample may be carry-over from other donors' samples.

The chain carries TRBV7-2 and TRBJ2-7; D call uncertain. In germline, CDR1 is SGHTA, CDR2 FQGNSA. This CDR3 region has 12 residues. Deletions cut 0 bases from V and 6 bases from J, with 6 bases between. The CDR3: CASSLALSEQYF. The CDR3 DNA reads TGTGCCAGCAGCTTAGCGCTTTCCGAGCAGTACTTC.

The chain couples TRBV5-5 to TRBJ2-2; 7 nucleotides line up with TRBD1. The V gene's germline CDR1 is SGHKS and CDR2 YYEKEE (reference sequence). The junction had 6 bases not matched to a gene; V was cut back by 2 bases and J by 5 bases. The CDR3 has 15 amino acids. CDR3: CASSFITGETGELFF. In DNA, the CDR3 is TGTGCCAGCAGCTTTATTACAGGGGAAACCGGGGAGCTGTTTTTT.

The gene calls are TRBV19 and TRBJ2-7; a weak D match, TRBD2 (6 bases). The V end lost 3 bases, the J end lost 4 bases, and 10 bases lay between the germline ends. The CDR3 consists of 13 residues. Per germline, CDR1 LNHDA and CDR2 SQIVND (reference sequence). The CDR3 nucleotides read TGTGCCAGTAGTATCTCGGACTATTACGAGCAGTACTTC. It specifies CASSISDYYEQYF.

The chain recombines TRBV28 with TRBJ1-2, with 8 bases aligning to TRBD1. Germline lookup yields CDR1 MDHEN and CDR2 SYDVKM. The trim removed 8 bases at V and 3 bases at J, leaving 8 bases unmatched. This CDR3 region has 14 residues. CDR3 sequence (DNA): TGTGCCAGCCGAGGGCAGGGGGCAGACTATGGCTACACCTTC. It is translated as CASRGQGADYGYTF.

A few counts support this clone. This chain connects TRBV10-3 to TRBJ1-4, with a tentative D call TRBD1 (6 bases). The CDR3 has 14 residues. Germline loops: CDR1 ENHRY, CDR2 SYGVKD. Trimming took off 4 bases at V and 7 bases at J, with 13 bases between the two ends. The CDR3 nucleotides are TGTGCCATCAGTGGAGAACAGGGTAGTGAAAAACTGTTTTTT. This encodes CAISGEQGSEKLFF.

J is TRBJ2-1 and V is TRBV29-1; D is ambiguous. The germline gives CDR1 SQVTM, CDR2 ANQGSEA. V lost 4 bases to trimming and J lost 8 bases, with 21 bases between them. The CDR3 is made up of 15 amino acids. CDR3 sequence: CSVVYPATSGHEQFF. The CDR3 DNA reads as TGCAGCGTTGTGTATCCAGCGACAAGTGGTCATGAGCAGTTCTTC.

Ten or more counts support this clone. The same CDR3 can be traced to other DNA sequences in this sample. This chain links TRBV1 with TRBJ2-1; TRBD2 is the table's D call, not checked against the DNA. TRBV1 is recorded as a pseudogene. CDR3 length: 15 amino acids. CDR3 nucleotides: TGCACCAGCAGCCAAAGGGCGGGAGTGAGAAATGAGCAGTTCTTC. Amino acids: CTSSQRAGVRNEQFF.

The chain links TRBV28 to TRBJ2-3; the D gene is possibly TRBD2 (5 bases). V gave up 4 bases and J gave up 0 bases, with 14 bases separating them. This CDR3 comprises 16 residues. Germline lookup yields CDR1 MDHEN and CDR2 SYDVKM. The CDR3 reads CASSSSRGSSTDTQYF. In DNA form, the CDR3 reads TGTGCCAGCAGTTCCTCCCGGGGATCAAGCACAGATACGCAGTATTTT.

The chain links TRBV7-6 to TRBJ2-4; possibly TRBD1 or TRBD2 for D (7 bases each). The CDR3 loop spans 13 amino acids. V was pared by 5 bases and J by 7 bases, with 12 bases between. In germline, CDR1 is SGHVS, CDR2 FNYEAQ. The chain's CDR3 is CASSQGGDNIQYF. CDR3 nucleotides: TGTGCCAGCAGCCAGGGGGGGGATAACATTCAGTACTTC.

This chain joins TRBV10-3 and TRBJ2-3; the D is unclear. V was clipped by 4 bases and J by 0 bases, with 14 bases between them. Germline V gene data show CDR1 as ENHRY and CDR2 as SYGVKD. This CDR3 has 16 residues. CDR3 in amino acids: CAISGLIAASTDTQYF. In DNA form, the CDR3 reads TGTGCCATCAGTGGTCTCATCGCCGCCAGCACAGATACGCAGTATTTT.

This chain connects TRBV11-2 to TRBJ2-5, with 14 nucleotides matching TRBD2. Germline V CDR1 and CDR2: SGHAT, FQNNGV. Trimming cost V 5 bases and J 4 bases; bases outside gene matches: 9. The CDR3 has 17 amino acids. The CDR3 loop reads CASSMGLAGAKGETQYF. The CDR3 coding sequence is TGTGCCAGCAGCATGGGACTAGCGGGAGCGAAGGGAGAGACCCAGTACTTC.

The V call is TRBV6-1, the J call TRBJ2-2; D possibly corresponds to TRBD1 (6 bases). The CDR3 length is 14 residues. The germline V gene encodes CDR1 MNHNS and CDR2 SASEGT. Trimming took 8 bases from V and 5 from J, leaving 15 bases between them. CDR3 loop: CASRHTGFTGELFF. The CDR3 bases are TGTGCCAGCCGGCACACAGGGTTTACCGGGGAGCTGTTTTTT.

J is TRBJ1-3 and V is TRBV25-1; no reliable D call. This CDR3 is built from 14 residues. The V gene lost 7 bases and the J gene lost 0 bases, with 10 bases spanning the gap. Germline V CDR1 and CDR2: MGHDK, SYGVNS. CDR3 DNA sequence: TGTGCCAGCATGGGCTCGTACTCTGGAAACACCATATATTTT. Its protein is CASMGSYSGNTIYF. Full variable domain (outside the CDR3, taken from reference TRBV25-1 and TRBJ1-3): EADIYQTPRYLVIGTGKKITLECSQTMGHDKMYWYQQDPGMELHLIHYSYGVNSTEKGDLSSESTVSRIRTEHFPLTLESARPSHTSQYLCASMGSYSGNTIYFGEGSWLTVV.

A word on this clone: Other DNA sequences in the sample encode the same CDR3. The CDR3 DNA sequence: TGCGCCAGCAGCCCCCTAGCGGGCTCCTACAATGAGCAGTTCTTC. This translates into CASSPLAGSYNEQFF. The chain uses TRBV5-1 and TRBJ2-1; 8 bases fit TRBD2. The V and J ends lost 4 bases and 0 bases, in that order; junction bases with no gene match: 3. The CDR3 length is 15 residues. Germline V gene data show CDR1 as SGHRS and CDR2 as YFSETQ.

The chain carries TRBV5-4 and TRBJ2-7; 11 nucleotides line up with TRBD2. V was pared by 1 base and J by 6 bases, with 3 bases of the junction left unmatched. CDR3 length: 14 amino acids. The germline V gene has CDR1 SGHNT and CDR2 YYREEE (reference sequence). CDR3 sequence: CASSLTSGSAEQYF. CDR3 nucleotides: TGTGCCAGCAGCTTGACTAGCGGGAGTGCCGAGCAGTACTTC.

CDR3 sequence reads: CASSSAQHSNEQFF. CDR3 DNA sequence: TGTGCCAGCAGCTCGGCCCAACACAGCAATGAGCAGTTCTTC. The chain couples TRBV5-4 to TRBJ2-1; D not resolved. V shed 3 bases and J shed 6 bases, with 13 bases lying between them. CDR3 length equals 14 residues. In germline, CDR1 is SGHNT, CDR2 YYREEE (reference sequence).